One and the same sample provided the 21 T cell receptor beta chains below, sequenced in a study of T cells in localized non-small cell lung cancer. Sequencing used immunoSEQ multiplex PCR; TCRdb keeps in-frame clones, though not all of them. The table includes roughly 70,000 clones, less than 90% detected once. This specimen consisted of peripheral blood, obtained before any cancer treatment. Receptors were obtained from a male donor at least 60 years old with stage III squamous cell lung carcinoma.

This clone was observed once. This chain uses TRBV7-9 with TRBJ1-2; D possibly corresponds to TRBD1 (5 bases). Trimming stripped 2 bases from V and 3 bases from J, with 7 bases between. The CDR3 loop spans 13 amino acids. The germline V gene has CDR1 SEHNR and CDR2 FQNEAQ (reference sequence). The CDR3 here is CASSLPGDYGYTF. The CDR3 coding sequence is TGTGCCAGCAGCTTACCGGGGGACTATGGCTACACCTTC.

The gene calls are TRBV4-1 and TRBJ2-3; 7 bases map to TRBD1. The germline V gene encodes CDR1 MGHRA and CDR2 YSYEKL. The CDR3 consists of 13 residues. J gave up 6 bases and V 3 bases, and 3 bases lay outside the gene matches. Here the CDR3 reads CASSQVRGDTQYF. In DNA, the CDR3 is TGCGCCAGCAGCCAGGTCAGGGGGGATACGCAGTATTTT.

The chain carries TRBV5-8 and TRBJ1-5; a weak D match, TRBD1 (6 bases). The CDR3 sequence is 16 residues long. Germline CDR1 is SGHTS and CDR2 is YDEGEE. V dropped 4 bases and J dropped 7 bases, with 21 bases sitting between them. The CDR3 DNA sequence: TGTGCCAGCAGCCTCAAATTTTCGGGGGCCGTCCAGCCCCAGCATTTT. Encoded protein: CASSLKFSGAVQPQHF.

The rearrangement joins TRBV19 to TRBJ2-3; possible D gene TRBD1, 5 bases. Germline V lookup: CDR1 LNHDA, CDR2 SQIVND (reference sequence). V was cut by 3 bases and J by 2 bases, with 9 bases left in between. The CDR3 has 14 residues. Here the CDR3 reads CASSMGQYTDTQYF. The CDR3 DNA reads as TGTGCCAGTAGTATGGGGCAATACACAGATACGCAGTATTTT.

The gene calls are TRBV28 and TRBJ1-6; 9 bases match TRBD1. Germline loops: CDR1 MDHEN, CDR2 SYDVKM. V trimming: 7 bases; J trimming: 9 bases; junction bases outside the gene matches: 16. The CDR3 is 17 amino acids. This CDR3 reads CASTRRGRQGGSSPLHF. CDR3 coding DNA: TGTGCCAGCACCCGCCGTGGTAGACAGGGGGGTAGTTCACCCCTCCACTTT.

This clone appeared once. The chain combines TRBV6-5 with TRBJ1-1; weak D call: TRBD1 (6 bases). The CDR3 has 15 residues. Germline V gene lookup returns CDR1 MNHEY and CDR2 SVGAGI. Trimming took off 8 bases at V and 4 bases at J, with 20 bases between the two ends. The CDR3 loop reads CASSAHGGAGTEAFF. CDR3 sequence (DNA): TGTGCCAGCTCAGCACATGGGGGGGCAGGCACTGAAGCTTTCTTT.

This clone was found a few times. The chain is built from TRBV28 and TRBJ1-1; D not certain. Trimming took off 2 bases at V and 9 bases at J, with 13 bases between the two ends. This CDR3 has 13 residues. Germline CDR1 and CDR2: MDHEN and SYDVKM. CDR3 coding DNA: TGTGCCAGCAGTTTAGACTCCTTACGACAAGCTTTCTTT. This gives the protein CASSLDSLRQAFF.

The gene calls are TRBV5-4 and TRBJ2-5; 10 bases are shared with TRBD1. This CDR3 contains 15 residues. Looked up from germline, CDR1 is SGHNT and CDR2 is YYREEE (reference sequence). V lost 2 bases to trimming and J lost 5 bases; unmatched junction nucleotides: 6. This chain's CDR3 is CASSFPGQGIETQYF. In DNA form, the CDR3 reads TGTGCCAGCAGCTTCCCGGGACAGGGGATCGAGACCCAGTACTTC.

The chain joins TRBV6-5 to TRBJ2-2; D assignment may be TRBD1 or TRBD2 (5 bases each). CDR1 MNHEY and CDR2 SVGAGI come from the germline V gene. V was pared by 6 bases and J by 8 bases, with 16 bases between. The CDR3 sequence is 14 residues long. CDR3 coding DNA: TGTGCCAGCAGCCGGGGAGATGAGGGGGGGGAGCTGTTTTTT. Protein: CASSRGDEGGELFF.

This clone has just one count. The rearrangement joins TRBV5-1 to TRBJ2-5; 9 nucleotides agree with TRBD2. With V trimmed by 3 bases and J by 3 bases, 9 bases remained unmatched. Germline V gives CDR1 SGHRS, CDR2 YFSETQ. This CDR3 has 16 amino acids. CDR3 residues: CASSWAGSGGEETQYF. The CDR3, as DNA: TGCGCCAGCAGCTGGGCTGGTAGCGGGGGTGAAGAGACCCAGTACTTC.

This clone was seen a handful of times. The chain employs TRBV11-2 and TRBJ2-7; D could derive from TRBD1 or TRBD2 (5 bases each). Per germline, CDR1 SGHAT and CDR2 FQNNGV. This CDR3 spans 13 amino acids. The V end was cut by 3 bases, the J end by 6 bases, with 12 bases between. CDR3 DNA: TGTGCCAGCAGCTTGGGACGAATAGGCGAGCAGTACTTC. Protein sequence: CASSLGRIGEQYF.

The chain employs TRBV25-1 and TRBJ1-5, with D maybe TRBD1 (5 bases). Between the trimmed V and J ends, which lost 5 bases and 7 bases, there was a span of 15 bases. Germline V lookup: CDR1 MGHDK, CDR2 SYGVNS. The CDR3 is 14 amino acids. For the CDR3, the DNA is TGTGCCAGCAGTCTTGGGGGACTTTACCAGCCCCAGCATTTT. This encodes CASSLGGLYQPQHF.

This clone appeared a single time. The V gene is TRBV14, the J gene TRBJ1-3, with D possibly TRBD1 on 6 matching bases. Trimming took off 6 bases at V and 3 bases at J, with 9 bases between the two ends. Germline V lookup: CDR1 SGHDN, CDR2 FVKESK. CDR3 size: 13 residues. CDR3: CASSRDNGNTIYF. The CDR3 nucleotides read TGTGCCAGCAGTCGGGACAATGGAAACACCATATATTTT.

This chain joins TRBV28 and TRBJ1-6; TRBD1 matches 7 bases. From germline, CDR1 is MDHEN and CDR2 SYDVKM. With 2 bases clipped from V and 6 bases from J, the junction kept 7 bases outside the gene matches. CDR3 size: 16 residues. The CDR3 DNA follows: TGTGCCAGCAGTTTAGCTCAGGGGGGGTTTAATTCACCCCTCCACTTT. Translated: CASSLAQGGFNSPLHF.

The chain uses TRBV19 and TRBJ1-1; unclear D gene. The CDR3 consists of 12 residues. Trimming took 6 bases from V and 0 from J, leaving 5 bases between them. CDR1 is LNHDA and CDR2 is SQIVND in the germline V gene (reference sequence). In DNA, the CDR3 is TGTGCCAGTAGGTCGATGAACACTGAAGCTTTCTTT. It is translated as CASRSMNTEAFF.

This clone has just a few counts. This chain joins TRBV5-1 and TRBJ2-1; D is unresolved. The CDR3 loop spans 14 amino acids. V lost 1 base and J 5 bases, leaving 10 bases between the germline ends. The germline gives CDR1 SGHRS, CDR2 YFSETQ. CDR3 protein: CASSLNSLNNEQFF. In DNA form, the CDR3 reads TGCGCCAGCAGCTTGAATTCCCTAAACAATGAGCAGTTCTTC.

V is TRBV4-3 and J is TRBJ2-2, with D perhaps matching TRBD2 (6 bases). This CDR3 has 16 amino acids. Trimming stripped 1 base from V and 2 bases from J, with 11 bases between. Germline lookup yields CDR1 LGHNA and CDR2 YSLEER. The CDR3 DNA reads TGCGCCAGCAGCCAAGTTGCGGGGATTAACACCGGGGAGCTGTTTTTT. It yields the protein CASSQVAGINTGELFF.

This rearrangement joins TRBV29-1 to TRBJ2-3; 13 bases match TRBD2. V was clipped by 6 bases and J by 3 bases; unmatched bases: 6. The germline V gene encodes CDR1 SQVTM and CDR2 ANQGSEA. The CDR3 spans 15 residues. The CDR3 region is CSVPGTSGVTDTQYF. Written as DNA, the CDR3 is TGCAGCGTACCCGGGACTAGCGGGGTGACAGATACGCAGTATTTT.

This clone has just a few counts. V usage is TRBV21-1 and J usage is TRBJ1-5; the table's D call, TRBD1, has no DNA check behind it. TRBV21-1 is described as a pseudogene. The CDR3 is 15 residues long. The CDR3, as DNA: TGTGCCAGCAGCAAGGCCCCCCAGGCCAATCAGCCCCAGCATTTT. Amino acids: CASSKAPQANQPQHF.

The chain couples TRBV28 to TRBJ2-3, with D unresolved. Germline-derived CDR1 and CDR2 are MDHEN and SYDVKM. CDR3 length equals 11 residues. The germline V and J ends were trimmed by 4 bases and 2 bases, with 1 base remaining between them. The CDR3 is CASSSTDTQYF. CDR3 in DNA: TGTGCCAGCAGTTCCACAGATACGCAGTATTTT.

DNA of the CDR3: TGTGCCAGCAGCTTTCACACTGAAGCTTTCTTT. Translated: CASSFHTEAFF. The V call is TRBV7-9, the J call TRBJ1-1, with D hard to call. Germline V gene lookup returns CDR1 SEHNR and CDR2 FQNEAQ (reference sequence). V dropped 3 bases and J dropped 3 bases, with 2 bases sitting between them. The CDR3 has 11 residues. The entire variable domain, with the rest obtained from reference TRBV7-9 and TRBJ1-1, is as follows: DTGVSQNPRHKITKRGQNVTFRCDPISEHNRLYWYRQTLGQGPEFLTYFQNEAQLEKSRLLSDRFSAERPKGSFSTLEIQRTEQGDSAMYLCASSFHTEAFFGQGTRLTVV.